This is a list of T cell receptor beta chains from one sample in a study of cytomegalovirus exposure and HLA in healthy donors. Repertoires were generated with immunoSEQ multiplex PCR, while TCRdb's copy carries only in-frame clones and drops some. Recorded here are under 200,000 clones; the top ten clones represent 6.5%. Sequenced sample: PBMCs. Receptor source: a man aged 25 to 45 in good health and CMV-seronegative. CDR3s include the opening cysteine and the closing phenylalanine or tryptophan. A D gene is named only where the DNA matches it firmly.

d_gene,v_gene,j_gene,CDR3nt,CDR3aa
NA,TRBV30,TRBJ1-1,TGTGCCTGGAGCGCGGCATACGCTGAAGCTTTCTTT,CAWSAAYAEAFF
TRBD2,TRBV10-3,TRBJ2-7,TGTGCCATCAGTGGTCTAGCGGGGGCCGTATACTCCTACGAGCAGTACTTC,CAISGLAGAVYSYEQYF
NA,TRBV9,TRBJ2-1,TGTGCCAGCAGCGTAGACGGGGGAATGTCCTACAATGAGCAGTTCTTC,CASSVDGGMSYNEQFF
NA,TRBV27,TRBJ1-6,TGTGCCAGCAGTTTCGGGGCGGGACCTAATTCACCCCTCCACTTT,CASSFGAGPNSPLHF
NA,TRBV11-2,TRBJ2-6,TGTGCCAGCAGCTCTACAGGGCCTGGGGCCAACGTCCTGACTTTC,CASSSTGPGANVLTF
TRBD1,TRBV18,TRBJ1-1,TGTGCCAGCTCACCCAATCGACAGGGGGTCACTGAAGCTTTCTTT,CASSPNRQGVTEAFF
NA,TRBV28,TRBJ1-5,TGTGCCAGTAAGGACAGTCTCAATCAGCCCCAGCATTTT,CASKDSLNQPQHF
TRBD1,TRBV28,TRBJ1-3,TGTGCCAGCAAGGGGGCAAGCTCTGGAAACACCATATATTTT,CASKGASSGNTIYF
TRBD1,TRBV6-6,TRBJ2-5,TGTGCCAGCAGTTACTCTACGGACAGGGAGGAGACCCAGTACTTC,CASSYSTDREETQYF
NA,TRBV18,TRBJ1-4,TGTGCCAGCTCACCCTCGGAGATTACTAATGAAAAACTGTTTTTT,CASSPSEITNEKLFF
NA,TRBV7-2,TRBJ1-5,TGTGCCAGCAGCGCGACAGATCAGCCCCAGCATTTT,CASSATDQPQHF
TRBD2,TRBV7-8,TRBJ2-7,TGTGCCAGCAGCTTAGGTCGGGGGGGGCACTACGAGCAGTACTTC,CASSLGRGGHYEQYF
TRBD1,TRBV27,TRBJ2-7,TGTGCCAGCAGTTTATACGGGACAGGCTCCTACGAGCAGTACTTC,CASSLYGTGSYEQYF
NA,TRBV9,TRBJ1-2,TGTGCCAGCAGCGTAGGGGGCGGCTACACCTTC,CASSVGGGYTF
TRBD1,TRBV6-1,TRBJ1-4,TGTGCCAGCAGTGGACAGGGGCCAACTAATGAAAAACTGTTTTTT,CASSGQGPTNEKLFF
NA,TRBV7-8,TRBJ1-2,TGTGCCAGCAGCTTAGAGGGAGGGAAAAACTATGGCTACACCTTC,CASSLEGGKNYGYTF
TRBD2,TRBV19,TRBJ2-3,TGTGCCAGTAGTAAGAGGGGAGGGGACCTGAACACAGATACGCAGTATTTT,CASSKRGGDLNTDTQYF
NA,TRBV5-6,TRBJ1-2,TGTGCCAGCAGCTTCGCAGGAGGTGGCTGGGGCTACACCTTC,CASSFAGGGWGYTF
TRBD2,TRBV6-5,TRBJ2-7,TGTGCCAGCAGTTACCAGGGAGGGAACCGCTACGAGCAGTACTTC,CASSYQGGNRYEQYF
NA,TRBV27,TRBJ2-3,TGTGCCAGCAGTACCACAGGCTTTCGGCTAGACAGCACAGATACGCAGTATTTT,CASSTTGFRLDSTDTQYF
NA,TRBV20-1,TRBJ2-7,TGCAGTGCCGGGGGCTCCTACGAGCAGTACTTC,CSAGGSYEQYF
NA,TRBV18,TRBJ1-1,TGTGCCAGCTCACCATCTAGACAGGCGCTTAACACTGAAGCTTTCTTT,CASSPSRQALNTEAFF
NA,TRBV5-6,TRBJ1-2,TGTGCCAGCAGCTCAACAGGGTTCGGCTATGGCTACACCTTC,CASSSTGFGYGYTF
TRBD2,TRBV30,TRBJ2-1,TGTGCCTGGAACACCATCCGGGAGGAGTTCTTC,CAWNTIREEFF
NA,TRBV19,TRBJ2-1,TGTGCCAGTAGTAAACAGGTGGGGTATGAGCAGTTCTTC,CASSKQVGYEQFF
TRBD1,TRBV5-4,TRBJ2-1,TGTGCCAGCAGCTCTTATACGGGACAGGGCGGCGGTGAGCAGTTCTTC,CASSSYTGQGGGEQFF
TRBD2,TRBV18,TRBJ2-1,TGTGCCAGCTCACCACCGGTGTCTTATGGAAGCGGGAGGGGTAATGAGCAGTTCTTC,CASSPPVSYGSGRGNEQFF
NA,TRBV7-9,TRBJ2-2,TGTGCCAGCAGCTTAGGGGAGTACACCGGGGAGCTGTTTTTT,CASSLGEYTGELFF
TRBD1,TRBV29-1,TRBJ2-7,TGCAGCGTGGTAACCGGGACAGGGGGCTACGAGCAGTACTTC,CSVVTGTGGYEQYF
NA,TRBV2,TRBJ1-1,TGTGCCAGCATGATCAGGTCCCCTAACACTGAAGCTTTCTTT,CASMIRSPNTEAFF
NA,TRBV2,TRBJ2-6,TGTGCCAGCAGTGGACAGAGCTCTGGGGCCAACGTCCTGACTTTC,CASSGQSSGANVLTF
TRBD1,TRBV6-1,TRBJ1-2,TGTGCCAGCAGTGACGCCGGGACAGGGGGCGAGAGTGGCTACACCTTC,CASSDAGTGGESGYTF
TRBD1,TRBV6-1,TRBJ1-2,TGTGCCAGCAGACGACAGGGAAACTATGGCTACACCTTC,CASRRQGNYGYTF
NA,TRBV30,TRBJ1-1,TGTGCCTGGAATTGGCGGCAAGAGACTGAAGCTTTCTTT,CAWNWRQETEAFF
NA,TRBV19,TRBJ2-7,TGTGCCAGTAGTCGCGGGACCCCTGGGGAGCAGTACTTC,CASSRGTPGEQYF
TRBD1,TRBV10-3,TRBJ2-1,TGTGCCATCAGTGGGAGACAGGGAGACAATGAGCAGTTCTTC,CAISGRQGDNEQFF
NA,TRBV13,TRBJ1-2,TGTGCCAGCAGCTTAGCGCTGGGCTCTGGCTACACCTTC,CASSLALGSGYTF
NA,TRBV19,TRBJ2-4,TGTGCCAGTAGTATAAGGCCCACAGGGACCCAAACCAAAAACATTCAGTACTTC,CASSIRPTGTQTKNIQYF
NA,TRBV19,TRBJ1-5,TGTGCCAGTAGAAATACGGGGGGGTCGCATCAGCCCCAGCATTTT,CASRNTGGSHQPQHF
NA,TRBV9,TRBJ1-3,TGTGCCAGCAGCGTAGACGAGTGGAGGGGCTCTGGAAACACCATATATTTT,CASSVDEWRGSGNTIYF
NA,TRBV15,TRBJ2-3,TGTGCCACCAGCAGAGATTTAGGGGGTGCAGACACGCAGTATTTT,CATSRDLGGADTQYF
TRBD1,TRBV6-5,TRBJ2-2,TGTGCTACCCTCCGGGACAGAAACACCGGGGAGCTGTTTTTT,CATLRDRNTGELFF
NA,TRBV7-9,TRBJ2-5,TGTGCCAGCAGCTTAGCGGCCGAAGAGACCCAGTACTTC,CASSLAAEETQYF